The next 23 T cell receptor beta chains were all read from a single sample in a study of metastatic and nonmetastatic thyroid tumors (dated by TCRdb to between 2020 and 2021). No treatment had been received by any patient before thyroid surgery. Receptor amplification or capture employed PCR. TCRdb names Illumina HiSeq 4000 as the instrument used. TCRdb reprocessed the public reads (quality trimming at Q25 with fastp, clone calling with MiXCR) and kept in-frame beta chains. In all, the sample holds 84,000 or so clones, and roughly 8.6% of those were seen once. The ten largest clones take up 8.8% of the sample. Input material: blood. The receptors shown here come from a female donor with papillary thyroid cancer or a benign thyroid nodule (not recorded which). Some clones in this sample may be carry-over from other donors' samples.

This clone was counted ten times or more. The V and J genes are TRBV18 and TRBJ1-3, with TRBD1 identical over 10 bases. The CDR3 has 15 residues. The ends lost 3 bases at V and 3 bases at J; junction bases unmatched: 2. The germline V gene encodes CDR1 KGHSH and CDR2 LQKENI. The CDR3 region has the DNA TGTGCCAGCTCACCGACAGGGGGCGATGGAAACACCATATATTTT. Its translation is CASSPTGGDGNTIYF.

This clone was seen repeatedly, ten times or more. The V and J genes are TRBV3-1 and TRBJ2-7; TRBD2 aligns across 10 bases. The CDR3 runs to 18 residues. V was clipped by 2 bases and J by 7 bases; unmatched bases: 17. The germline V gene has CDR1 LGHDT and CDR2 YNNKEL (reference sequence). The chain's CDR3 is CASSQFPPGTSVFEEQYF. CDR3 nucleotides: TGTGCCAGCAGCCAATTCCCCCCCGGGACTAGCGTCTTTGAAGAGCAGTACTTC.

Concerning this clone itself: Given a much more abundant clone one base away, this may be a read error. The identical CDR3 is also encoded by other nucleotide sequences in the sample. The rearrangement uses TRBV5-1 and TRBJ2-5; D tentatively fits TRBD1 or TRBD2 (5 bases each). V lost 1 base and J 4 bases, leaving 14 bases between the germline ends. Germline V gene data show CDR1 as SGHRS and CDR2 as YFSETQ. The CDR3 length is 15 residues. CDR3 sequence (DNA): TGCGCCAGCAGCTTGTCTCCCGGGGCGGGAGAGACCCAGTACTTC. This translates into CASSLSPGAGETQYF.

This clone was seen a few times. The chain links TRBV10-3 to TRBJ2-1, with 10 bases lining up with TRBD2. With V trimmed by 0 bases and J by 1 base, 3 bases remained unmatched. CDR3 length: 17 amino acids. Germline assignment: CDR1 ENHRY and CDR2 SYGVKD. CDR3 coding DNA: TGTGCCATCAGTGAGTCAAATAGCGGGAGGTCCTACAATGAGCAGTTCTTC. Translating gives CAISESNSGRSYNEQFF.

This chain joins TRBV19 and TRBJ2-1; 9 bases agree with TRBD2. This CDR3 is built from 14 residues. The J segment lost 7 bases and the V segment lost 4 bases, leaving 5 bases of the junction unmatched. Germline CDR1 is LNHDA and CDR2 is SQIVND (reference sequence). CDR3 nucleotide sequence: TGTGCCAGTAGTAGGACTAGCGCCTTGAATGAGCAGTTCTTC. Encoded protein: CASSRTSALNEQFF.

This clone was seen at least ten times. The chain's CDR3 is CAIAGGQETQYF. CDR3 bases: TGTGCCATCGCGGGGGGACAAGAGACCCAGTACTTC. The chain carries TRBV12-3 or TRBV12-4 and TRBJ2-5; 8 nucleotides align to TRBD2. The CDR3 runs to 12 residues. Trimming at V came to 10 bases and at J to 2 bases, leaving 3 bases not matched to a gene.

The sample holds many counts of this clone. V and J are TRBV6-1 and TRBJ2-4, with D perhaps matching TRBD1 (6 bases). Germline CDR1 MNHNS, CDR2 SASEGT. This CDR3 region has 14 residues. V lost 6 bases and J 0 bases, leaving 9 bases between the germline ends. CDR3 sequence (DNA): TGTGCCAGCAGGGACAGTTTAGCCAAAAACATTCAGTACTTC. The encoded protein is CASRDSLAKNIQYF.

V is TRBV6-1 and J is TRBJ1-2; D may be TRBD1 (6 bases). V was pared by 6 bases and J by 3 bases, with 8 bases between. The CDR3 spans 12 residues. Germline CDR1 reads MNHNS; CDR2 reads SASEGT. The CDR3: CASSPGDYGYTF. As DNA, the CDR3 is TGTGCCAGCAGCCCAGGGGACTATGGCTACACCTTC.

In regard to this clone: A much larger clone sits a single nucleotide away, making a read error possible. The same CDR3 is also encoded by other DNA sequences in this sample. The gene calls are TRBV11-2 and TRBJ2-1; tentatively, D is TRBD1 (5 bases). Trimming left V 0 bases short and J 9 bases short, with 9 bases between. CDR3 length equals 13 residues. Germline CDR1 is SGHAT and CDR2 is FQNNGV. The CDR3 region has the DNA TGTGCCAGCAGCTTAGAAGCTGGGGCTGAGCAGTTCTTC. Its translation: CASSLEAGAEQFF.

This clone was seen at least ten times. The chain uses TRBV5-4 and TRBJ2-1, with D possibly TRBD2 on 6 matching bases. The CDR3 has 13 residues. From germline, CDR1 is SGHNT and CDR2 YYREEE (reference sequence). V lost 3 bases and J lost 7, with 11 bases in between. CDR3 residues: CASSSPSENEQFF. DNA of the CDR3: TGTGCCAGCAGCTCCCCTAGCGAGAATGAGCAGTTCTTC.

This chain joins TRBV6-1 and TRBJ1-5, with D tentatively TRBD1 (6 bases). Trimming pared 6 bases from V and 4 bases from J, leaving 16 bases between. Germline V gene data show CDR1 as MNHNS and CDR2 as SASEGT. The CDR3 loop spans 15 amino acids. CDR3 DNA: TGTGCCAGCAGCGGACAGATAGGCCGTAATCAGCCCCAGCATTTT. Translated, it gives CASSGQIGRNQPQHF.

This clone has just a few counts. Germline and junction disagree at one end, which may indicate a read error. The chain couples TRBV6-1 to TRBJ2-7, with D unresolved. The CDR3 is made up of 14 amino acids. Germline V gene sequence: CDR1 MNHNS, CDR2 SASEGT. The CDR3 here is CVSSEARPLYEQYF. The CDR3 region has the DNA TGTGTCAGCAGTGAAGCGCGACCCCTCTACGAGCAGTACTTC.

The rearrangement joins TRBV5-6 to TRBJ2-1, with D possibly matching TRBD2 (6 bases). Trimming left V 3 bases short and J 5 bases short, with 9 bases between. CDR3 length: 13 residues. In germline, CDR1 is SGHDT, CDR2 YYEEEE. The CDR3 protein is CASSSGGNNEQFF. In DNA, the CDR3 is TGTGCCAGCAGCTCTGGAGGGAACAATGAGCAGTTCTTC.

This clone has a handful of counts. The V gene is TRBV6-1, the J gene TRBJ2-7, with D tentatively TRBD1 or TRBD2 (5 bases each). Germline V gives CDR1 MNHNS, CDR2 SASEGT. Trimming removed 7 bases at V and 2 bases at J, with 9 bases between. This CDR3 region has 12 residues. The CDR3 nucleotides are TGTGCCAGCACCCCGGGACCCTACGAGCAGTACTTC. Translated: CASTPGPYEQYF.

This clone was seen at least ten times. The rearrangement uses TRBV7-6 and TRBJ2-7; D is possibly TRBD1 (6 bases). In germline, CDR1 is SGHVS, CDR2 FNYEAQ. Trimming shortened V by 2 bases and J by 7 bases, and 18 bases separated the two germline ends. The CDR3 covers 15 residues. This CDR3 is CASSLRVAGVWEQYF. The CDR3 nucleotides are TGTGCCAGCAGCTTACGGGTGGCAGGGGTCTGGGAGCAGTACTTC.

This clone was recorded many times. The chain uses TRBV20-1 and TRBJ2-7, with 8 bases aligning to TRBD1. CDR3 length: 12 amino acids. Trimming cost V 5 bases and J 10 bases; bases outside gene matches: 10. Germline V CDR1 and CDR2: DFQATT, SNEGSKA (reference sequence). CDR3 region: CSASGQGLYQYF. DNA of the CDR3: TGCAGTGCTTCAGGACAGGGACTCTATCAGTACTTC.

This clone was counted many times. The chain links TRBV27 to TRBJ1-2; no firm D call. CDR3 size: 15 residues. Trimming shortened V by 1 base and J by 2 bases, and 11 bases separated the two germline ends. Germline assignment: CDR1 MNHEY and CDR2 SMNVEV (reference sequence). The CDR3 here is CASSLYWADNYGYTF. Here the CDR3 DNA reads TGTGCCAGCAGTTTATACTGGGCGGACAACTATGGCTACACCTTC.

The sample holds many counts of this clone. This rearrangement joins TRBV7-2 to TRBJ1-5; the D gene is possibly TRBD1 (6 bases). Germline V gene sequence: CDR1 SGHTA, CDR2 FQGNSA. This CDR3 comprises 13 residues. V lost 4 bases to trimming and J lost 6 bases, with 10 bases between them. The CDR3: CASSSYRVQPQHF. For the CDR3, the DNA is TGTGCCAGCAGCTCGTACAGGGTTCAGCCCCAGCATTTT.

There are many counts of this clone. This CDR3 is CASSQDSAAGYTQYF. Here the CDR3 DNA reads TGTGCCAGCAGCCAGGACTCGGCGGCGGGATATACGCAGTATTTT. The V gene is TRBV4-2, the J gene TRBJ2-3; possibly TRBD2 for D (6 bases). From germline, CDR1 is LGHNA and CDR2 YNFKEQ. V dropped 3 bases and J dropped 7 bases, with 17 bases sitting between them. The CDR3 is 15 amino acids.

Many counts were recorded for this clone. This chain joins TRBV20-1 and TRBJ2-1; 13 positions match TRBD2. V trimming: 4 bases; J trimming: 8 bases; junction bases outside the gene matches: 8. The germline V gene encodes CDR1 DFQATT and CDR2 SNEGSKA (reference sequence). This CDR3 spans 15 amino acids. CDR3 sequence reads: CSATPTSGGADEQFF. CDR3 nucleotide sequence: TGCAGTGCTACCCCCACTAGCGGGGGGGCCGATGAGCAGTTCTTC.

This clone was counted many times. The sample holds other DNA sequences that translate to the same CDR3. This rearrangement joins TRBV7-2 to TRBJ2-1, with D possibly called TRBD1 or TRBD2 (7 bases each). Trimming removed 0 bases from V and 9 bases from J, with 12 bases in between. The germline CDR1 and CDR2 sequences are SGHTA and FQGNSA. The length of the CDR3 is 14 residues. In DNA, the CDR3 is TGTGCCAGCAGCTTAGCCCAGGGGGGGTTTGAGCAGTTCTTC. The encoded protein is CASSLAQGGFEQFF.

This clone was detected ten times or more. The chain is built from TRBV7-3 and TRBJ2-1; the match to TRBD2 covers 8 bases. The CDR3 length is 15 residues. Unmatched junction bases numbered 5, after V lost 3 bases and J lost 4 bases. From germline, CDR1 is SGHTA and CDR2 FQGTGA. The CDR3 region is CASSLGGGTYNEQFF. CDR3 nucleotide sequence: TGTGCCAGCAGCTTGGGCGGGGGGACGTACAATGAGCAGTTCTTC.

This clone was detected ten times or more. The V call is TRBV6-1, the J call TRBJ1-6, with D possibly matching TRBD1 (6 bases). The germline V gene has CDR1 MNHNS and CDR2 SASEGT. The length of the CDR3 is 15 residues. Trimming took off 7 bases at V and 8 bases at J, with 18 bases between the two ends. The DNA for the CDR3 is TGTGCCAGCAACCCCTCCTGGGGGGGCGATTCACCCCTCCACTTT. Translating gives CASNPSWGGDSPLHF.